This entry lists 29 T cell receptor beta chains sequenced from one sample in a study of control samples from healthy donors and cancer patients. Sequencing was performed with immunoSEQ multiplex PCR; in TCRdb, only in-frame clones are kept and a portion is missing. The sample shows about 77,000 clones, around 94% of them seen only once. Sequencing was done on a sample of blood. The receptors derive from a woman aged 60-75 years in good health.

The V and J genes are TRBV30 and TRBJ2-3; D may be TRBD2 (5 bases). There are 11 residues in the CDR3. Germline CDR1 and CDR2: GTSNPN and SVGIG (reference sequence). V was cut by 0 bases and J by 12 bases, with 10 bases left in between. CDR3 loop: CAWSVQRSQYF. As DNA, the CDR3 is TGTGCCTGGAGTGTACAGCGGTCCCAGTATTTT.

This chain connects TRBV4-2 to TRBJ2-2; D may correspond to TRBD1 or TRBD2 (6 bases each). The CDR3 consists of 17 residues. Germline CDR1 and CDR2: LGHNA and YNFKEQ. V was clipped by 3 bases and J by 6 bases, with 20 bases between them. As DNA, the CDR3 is TGTGCCAGCAGCCATCCGGATGGGGGGCAAATGGCCGGGGAGCTGTTTTTT. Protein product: CASSHPDGGQMAGELFF.

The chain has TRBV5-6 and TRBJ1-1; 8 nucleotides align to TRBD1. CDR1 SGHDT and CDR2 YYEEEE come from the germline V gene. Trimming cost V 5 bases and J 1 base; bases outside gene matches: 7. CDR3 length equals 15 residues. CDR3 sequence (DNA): TGTGCCAGCAGGACTACAGGGGGTGGGAACACTGAAGCTTTCTTT. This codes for CASRTTGGGNTEAFF.

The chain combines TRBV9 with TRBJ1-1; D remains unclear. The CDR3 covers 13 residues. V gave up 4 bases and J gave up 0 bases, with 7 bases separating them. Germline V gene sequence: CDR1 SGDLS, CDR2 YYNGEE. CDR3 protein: CASSRMVNTEAFF. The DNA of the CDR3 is TGTGCCAGCAGCCGGATGGTGAACACTGAAGCTTTCTTT.

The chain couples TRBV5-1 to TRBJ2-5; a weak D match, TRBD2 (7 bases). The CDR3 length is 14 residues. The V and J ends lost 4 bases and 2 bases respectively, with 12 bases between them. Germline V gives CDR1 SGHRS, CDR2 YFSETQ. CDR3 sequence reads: CASSGGGQQETQYF. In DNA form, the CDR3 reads TGCGCCAGCAGCGGGGGGGGCCAGCAAGAGACCCAGTACTTC.

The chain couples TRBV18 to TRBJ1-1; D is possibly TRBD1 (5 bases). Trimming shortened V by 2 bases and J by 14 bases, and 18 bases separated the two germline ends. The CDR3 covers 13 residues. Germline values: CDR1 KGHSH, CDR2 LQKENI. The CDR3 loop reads CASSPTRDGSLFF. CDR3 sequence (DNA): TGTGCCAGCTCACCAACACGGGACGGAAGCTTGTTCTTT.

Written as DNA, the CDR3 is TGTGCCAGCAGTGATGGGTTTCCGCCTTTCTTT. The encoded protein is CASSDGFPPFF. V is TRBV6-1 and J is TRBJ1-1, with D unclear. V was pared by 3 bases and J by 12 bases, with 11 bases between. The germline V gene has CDR1 MNHNS and CDR2 SASEGT. This CDR3 contains 11 residues.

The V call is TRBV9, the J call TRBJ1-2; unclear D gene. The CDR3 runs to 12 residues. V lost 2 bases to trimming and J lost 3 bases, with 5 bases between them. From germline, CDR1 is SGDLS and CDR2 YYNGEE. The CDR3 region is CASSVGYYGYTF. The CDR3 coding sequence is TGTGCCAGCAGCGTCGGTTACTATGGCTACACCTTC.

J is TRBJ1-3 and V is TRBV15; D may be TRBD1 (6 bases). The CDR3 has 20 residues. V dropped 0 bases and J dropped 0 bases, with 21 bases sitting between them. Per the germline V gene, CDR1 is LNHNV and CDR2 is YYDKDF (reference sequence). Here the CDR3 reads CATSRDPRGKRINSGNTIYF. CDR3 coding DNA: TGTGCCACCAGCAGAGACCCCAGGGGAAAACGGATTAACTCTGGAAACACCATATATTTT.

CDR3 in DNA: TGTGCCATCAGTGACGGGCAGGGAAACACCATATATTTT. Translation: CAISDGQGNTIYF. The V gene is TRBV10-3, the J gene TRBJ1-3; D unresolved. Germline V gene lookup returns CDR1 ENHRY and CDR2 SYGVKD. The ends were cut back, 3 bases at V and 4 bases at J, with 7 bases in the middle. This CDR3 comprises 13 residues.

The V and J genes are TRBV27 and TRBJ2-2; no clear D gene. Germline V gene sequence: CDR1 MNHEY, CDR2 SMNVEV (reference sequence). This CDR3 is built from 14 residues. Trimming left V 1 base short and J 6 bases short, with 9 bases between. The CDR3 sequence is CASSLWYGPGELFF. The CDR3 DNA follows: TGTGCCAGCAGTTTATGGTATGGGCCCGGGGAGCTGTTTTTT.

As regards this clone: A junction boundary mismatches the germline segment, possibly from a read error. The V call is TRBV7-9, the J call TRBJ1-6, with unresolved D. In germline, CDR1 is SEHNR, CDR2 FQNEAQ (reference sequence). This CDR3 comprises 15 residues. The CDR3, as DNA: TGTGCCGGCAGCTTAGGGCGAGGGTTCGAGTCACCCCTCCACTTT. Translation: CAGSLGRGFESPLHF.

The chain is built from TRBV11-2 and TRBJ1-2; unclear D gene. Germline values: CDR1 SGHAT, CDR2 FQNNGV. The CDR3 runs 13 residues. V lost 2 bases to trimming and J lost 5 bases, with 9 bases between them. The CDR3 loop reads CASSLTREYGYTF. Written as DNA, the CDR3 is TGTGCCAGCAGCTTAACCCGGGAGTATGGCTACACCTTC.

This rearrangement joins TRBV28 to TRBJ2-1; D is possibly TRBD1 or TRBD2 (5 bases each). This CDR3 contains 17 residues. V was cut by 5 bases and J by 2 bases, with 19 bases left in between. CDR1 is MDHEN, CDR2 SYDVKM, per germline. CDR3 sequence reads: CASSPPGTHYTYNEQFF. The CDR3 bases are TGTGCCAGCAGTCCTCCCGGGACCCATTATACCTACAATGAGCAGTTCTTC.

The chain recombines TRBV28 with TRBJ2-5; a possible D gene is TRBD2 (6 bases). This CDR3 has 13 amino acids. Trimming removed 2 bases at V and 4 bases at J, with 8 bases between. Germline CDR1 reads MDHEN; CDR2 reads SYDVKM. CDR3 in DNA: TGTGCCAGCAGTTTAGGGACTCCAGAGACCCAGTACTTC. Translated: CASSLGTPETQYF. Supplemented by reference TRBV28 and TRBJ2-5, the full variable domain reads DVKVTQSSRYLVKRTGEKVFLECVQDMDHENMFWYRQDPGLGLRLIYFSYDVKMKEKGDIPEGYSVSREKKERFSLILESASTNQTSMYLCASSLGTPETQYFGPGTRLLVL.

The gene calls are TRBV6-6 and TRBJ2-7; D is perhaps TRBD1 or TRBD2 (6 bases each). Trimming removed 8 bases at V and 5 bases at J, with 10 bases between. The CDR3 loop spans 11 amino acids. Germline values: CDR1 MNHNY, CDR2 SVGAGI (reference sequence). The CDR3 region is CASGGGNEQYF. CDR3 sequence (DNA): TGTGCCAGCGGGGGCGGGAACGAGCAGTACTTC.

The CDR3 coding sequence is TGTGCCAGCAGCCCGATCACTAGCGGGATCCTCAGTATTTCCGGGGAGCTGTTTTTT. Translating gives CASSPITSGILSISGELFF. The gene calls are TRBV7-9 and TRBJ2-2; TRBD2 aligns across 10 bases. Germline V gives CDR1 SEHNR, CDR2 FQNEAQ (reference sequence). This CDR3 contains 19 residues. With V trimmed by 5 bases and J by 6 bases, 18 bases remained unmatched.

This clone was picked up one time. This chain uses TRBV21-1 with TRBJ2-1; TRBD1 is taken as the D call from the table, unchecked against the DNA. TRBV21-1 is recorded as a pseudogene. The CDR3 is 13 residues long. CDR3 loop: CASSKPDRGDQFF. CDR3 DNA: TGTGCCAGCAGCAAACCGGACAGGGGCGACCAGTTCTTC.

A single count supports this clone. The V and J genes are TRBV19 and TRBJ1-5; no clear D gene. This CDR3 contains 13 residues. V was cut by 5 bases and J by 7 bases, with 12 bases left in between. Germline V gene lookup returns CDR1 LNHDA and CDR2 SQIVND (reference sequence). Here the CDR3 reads CASSLAVRQPQHF. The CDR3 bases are TGTGCCAGTAGTTTGGCAGTTCGGCAGCCCCAGCATTTT. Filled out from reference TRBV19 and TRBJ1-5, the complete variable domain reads DGGITQSPKYLFRKEGQNVTLSCEQNLNHDAMYWYRQDPGQGLRLIYYSQIVNDFQKGDIAEGYSVSREKKESFPLTVTSAQKNPTAFYLCASSLAVRQPQHFGDGTRLSIL.

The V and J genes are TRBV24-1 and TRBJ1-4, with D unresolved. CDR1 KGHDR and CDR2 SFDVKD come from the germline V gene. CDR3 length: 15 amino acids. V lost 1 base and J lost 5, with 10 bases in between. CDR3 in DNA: TGTGCCACCAGTGATTTTATACACCCGAATGAAAAACTGTTTTTT. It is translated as CATSDFIHPNEKLFF.

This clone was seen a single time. The CDR3 DNA sequence: TGTGCCAGCCTAACGGGGGATTCACCCCTCCACTTT. Amino acid sequence: CASLTGDSPLHF. J is TRBJ1-6 and V is TRBV6-6, with TRBD1 as a possible D gene (5 bases). The ends were cut back, 8 bases at V and 8 bases at J, with 10 bases in the middle. The CDR3 covers 12 residues. Germline CDR1 MNHNY, CDR2 SVGAGI (reference sequence).

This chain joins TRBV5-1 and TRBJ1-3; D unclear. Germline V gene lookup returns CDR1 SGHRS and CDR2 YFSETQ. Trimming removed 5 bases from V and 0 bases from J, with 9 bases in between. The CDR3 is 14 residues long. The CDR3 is CASSPLSSGNTIYF. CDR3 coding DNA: TGCGCCAGCAGTCCCCTCAGCTCTGGAAACACCATATATTTT. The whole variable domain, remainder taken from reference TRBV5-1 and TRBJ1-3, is KAGVTQTPRYLIKTRGQQVTLSCSPISGHRSVSWYQQTPGQGLQFLFEYFSETQRNKGNFPGRFSGRQFSNSRSEMNVSTLELGDSALYLCASSPLSSGNTIYFGEGSWLTVV.

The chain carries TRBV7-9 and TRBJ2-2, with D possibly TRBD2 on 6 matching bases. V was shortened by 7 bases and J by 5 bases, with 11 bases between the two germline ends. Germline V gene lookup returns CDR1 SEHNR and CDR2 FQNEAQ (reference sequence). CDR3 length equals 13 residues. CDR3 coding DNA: TGTGCCAGCACCCGGGGGAGGACCGGGGAGCTGTTTTTT. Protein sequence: CASTRGRTGELFF.

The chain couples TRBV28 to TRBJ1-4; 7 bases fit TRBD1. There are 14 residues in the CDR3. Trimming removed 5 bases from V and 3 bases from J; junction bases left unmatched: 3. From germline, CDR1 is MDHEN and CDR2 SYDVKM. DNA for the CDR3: TGTGCCAGCAGTCACAGGGGAGCTAATGAAAAACTGTTTTTT. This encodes CASSHRGANEKLFF.

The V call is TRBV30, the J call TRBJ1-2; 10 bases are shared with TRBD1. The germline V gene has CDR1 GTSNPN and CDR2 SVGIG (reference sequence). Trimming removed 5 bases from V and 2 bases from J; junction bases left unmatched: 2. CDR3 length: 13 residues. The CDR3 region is CAWSGQGNYGYTF. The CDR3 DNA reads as TGTGCCTGGTCGGGACAGGGGAACTATGGCTACACCTTC.

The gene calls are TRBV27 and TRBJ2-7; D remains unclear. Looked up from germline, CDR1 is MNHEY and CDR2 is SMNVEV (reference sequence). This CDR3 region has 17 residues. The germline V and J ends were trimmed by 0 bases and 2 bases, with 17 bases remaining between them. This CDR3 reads CASSLSLGSRITYEQYF. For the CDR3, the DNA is TGTGCCAGCAGTTTATCTTTGGGGTCCAGGATAACCTACGAGCAGTACTTC.

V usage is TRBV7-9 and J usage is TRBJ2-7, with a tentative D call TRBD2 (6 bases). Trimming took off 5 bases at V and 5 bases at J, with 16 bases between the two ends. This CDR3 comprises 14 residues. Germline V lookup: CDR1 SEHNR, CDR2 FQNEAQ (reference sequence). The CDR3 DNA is TGTGCCAGCAGCGTTAGCGGTCTCCTGGACGAGCAGTACTTC. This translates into CASSVSGLLDEQYF.

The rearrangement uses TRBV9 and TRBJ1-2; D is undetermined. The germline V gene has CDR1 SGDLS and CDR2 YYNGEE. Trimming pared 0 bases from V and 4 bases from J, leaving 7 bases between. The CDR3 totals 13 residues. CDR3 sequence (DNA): TGTGCCAGCAGCGTAGGGGGAGCCTATGGCTACACCTTC. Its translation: CASSVGGAYGYTF.

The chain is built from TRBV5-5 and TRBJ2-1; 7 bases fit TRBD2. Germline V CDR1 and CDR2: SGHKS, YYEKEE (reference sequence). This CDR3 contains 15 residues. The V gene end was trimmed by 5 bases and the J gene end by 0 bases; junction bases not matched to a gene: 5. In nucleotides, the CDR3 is TGTGCCAGCAGTCCCCTAGCGGTCTCCTACAATGAGCAGTTCTTC. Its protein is CASSPLAVSYNEQFF.